The 8 T cell receptor beta chains below all came from one sample that was sequenced in a study of cytomegalovirus exposure and HLA in healthy donors. In the PCR, 60 Vbeta and 13 Jbeta primers were used. Sequenced by immunoSEQ multiplex PCR; TCRdb stores in-frame clones only, minus some. In the table there are approximately 94,000 clones, about 80% of which are singletons. Sequencing used PBMCs. Receptor source: a man under 40 in good health and CMV-seropositive.

This rearrangement joins TRBV25-1 to TRBJ1-2; 7 positions match TRBD1. V gave up 3 bases and J gave up 4 bases; unmatched junction bases: 5. The CDR3 extends over 14 amino acids. Germline-derived CDR1 and CDR2 are MGHDK and SYGVNS. The chain's CDR3 is CASSDGTAIYGYTF. CDR3 nucleotide sequence: TGTGCCAGCAGTGACGGGACAGCCATCTATGGCTACACCTTC.

The chain employs TRBV15 and TRBJ1-5; 9 bases agree with TRBD1. The germline gives CDR1 LNHNV, CDR2 YYDKDF (reference sequence). This CDR3 is 17 amino acids long. J lost 2 bases, V lost 5 bases, and 10 bases had no gene match. The CDR3, as DNA: TGTGCCACCAGCCGTTTCCGGGACAGGGATCGCAATCAGCCCCAGCATTTT. This gives the protein CATSRFRDRDRNQPQHF.

The V call is TRBV6-1, the J call TRBJ2-7; 9 bases line up with TRBD1. The ends lost 5 bases at V and 7 bases at J; junction bases unmatched: 12. The CDR3 contains 15 residues. Germline V gene data show CDR1 as MNHNS and CDR2 as SASEGT. CDR3 amino acids: CASSPQTGGTGEQYF. CDR3 DNA sequence: TGTGCCAGCAGTCCTCAGACAGGGGGGACCGGGGAGCAGTACTTC.

This clone appeared a few times. One junction end disagrees with the germline gene, perhaps due to a read error. The chain carries TRBV7-7 and TRBJ2-2; 7 nucleotides align to TRBD2. From germline, CDR1 is SSHAT and CDR2 FNYEAQ (reference sequence). This CDR3 contains 13 residues. CDR3 protein: CASTISGTGELFF. The CDR3 coding sequence is TGTGCTAGCACCATTAGCGGGACCGGGGAGCTGTTTTTT.

The chain joins TRBV18 to TRBJ2-7; D is possibly TRBD1 (6 bases). The germline V and J ends were trimmed by 2 bases and 0 bases, with 11 bases remaining between them. The CDR3 has 15 amino acids. CDR1 and CDR2 (germline): KGHSH, LQKENI. The CDR3 loop reads CASSPLGQLSYEQYF. CDR3 nucleotide sequence: TGTGCCAGCTCACCATTAGGACAGCTCTCCTACGAGCAGTACTTC. Full variable domain (rest looked up from reference TRBV18 and TRBJ2-7): NAGVMQNPRHLVRRRGQEARLRCSPMKGHSHVYWYRQLPEEGLKFMVYLQKENIIDESGMPKERFSAEFPKEGPSILRIQQVVRGDSAAYFCASSPLGQLSYEQYFGPGTRLTVT.

This sequence joins TRBV7-9 and TRBJ2-1, with 7 nucleotides matching TRBD2. This CDR3 contains 16 residues. Germline V gene data show CDR1 as SEHNR and CDR2 as FQNEAQ (reference sequence). Trimming removed 2 bases from V and 0 bases from J; junction bases left unmatched: 4. The CDR3 here is CASSLLRGSSYNEQFF. For the CDR3, the DNA is TGTGCCAGCAGCTTATTGCGGGGGAGCTCCTACAATGAGCAGTTCTTC.

This chain uses TRBV27 with TRBJ2-1, with 8 bases matching TRBD2. V trimming: 7 bases; J trimming: 0 bases; junction bases outside the gene matches: 5. The germline V gene has CDR1 MNHEY and CDR2 SMNVEV (reference sequence). The CDR3 has 15 amino acids. The CDR3 coding sequence is TGTGCCAGCAACCTAGCGGGTCGCTCCTACAATGAGCAGTTCTTC. Translation: CASNLAGRSYNEQFF.

CDR3 in amino acids: CASSVAPGLDQPQHF. In nucleotides, the CDR3 is TGTGCCAGCAGCGTAGCCCCAGGGCTCGATCAGCCCCAGCATTTT. V is TRBV9 and J is TRBJ1-5; possible D gene TRBD1, 5 bases. V was clipped by 0 bases and J by 5 bases, with 12 bases between them. CDR3 size: 15 residues. Germline loops: CDR1 SGDLS, CDR2 YYNGEE.